The clone carrying this T cell receptor beta chain showed up many times. This sample is drawn from a study of CD8+CD57+ T cells in acquired aplastic anemia. Whole-study context: When averaged, DNA from sorted CD4+ and CD8+ cells came to around 3.1 ug.

Trimming cost V 3 bases and J 1 base, with 9 bases left between them. CDR3 length: 14 residues. The germline V gene encodes CDR1 SGHTA and CDR2 FQGNSA. Profiling of TCR beta VDJ combinations and CDR3 sequences used genomic DNA as template. MiXCR, run by TCRdb on the reads, gives a single entry per CDR3 protein. The sample carries some 120,000 distinct CDR3 sequences, around 50% recorded once. The receptor was isolated from a human donor in good health, serving as a control. The gene calls are TRBV7-2 and TRBJ2-5, with D uncertain. Specimen: sorted CD4+, CD8+, or CD8+CD57+ T cells (not recorded which) from PBMCs. DNA of the CDR3: TGTGCCAGCAGCTTCCCCCGGGCCCAAGAGACCCAGTACTTC. Translating it yields CASSFPRAQETQYF.